Following are 15 T cell receptor beta chains from one sample sequenced in a study of blood T cells in healthy people across ages (dated by TCRdb to the mid-2010s). Receptors were amplified or captured by 5' RACE. The data were produced on an Illumina HiSeq 2500. A second PCR of about 6 to 11 cycles was performed with a sample-barcoded 5' primer and a J-beta primer mix. In-frame beta chains were kept once TCRdb had trimmed the public reads at Q25 with fastp and called clones with MiXCR. Rows are unified per CDR3 protein, each entry keeping the most common DNA and genes. Here the sample has under 800,000 distinct CDR3 sequences; approximately 21% occur a single time. Of the sample, roughly 3.6% falls within the top ten clones. The sample comprised blood. The receptors come from a man in his sixties or seventies in good health.

This clonotype was counted between two and nine times. The chain uses TRBV27 and TRBJ2-7; 7 bases are a match to TRBD1. V trimming: 3 bases; J trimming: 7 bases; junction bases outside the gene matches: 6. The CDR3 is made up of 13 amino acids. CDR1 and CDR2 (germline): MNHEY, SMNVEV (reference sequence). The CDR3 DNA is TGTGCCAGCAGTTTTTTGACAGGGCAAGAGCAGTACTTC. This codes for CASSFLTGQEQYF.

V gene TRBV19 combines with J gene TRBJ1-5; the D gene is possibly TRBD1 (5 bases). The CDR3 is 15 residues long. The V end was cut by 5 bases, the J end by 0 bases, with 11 bases between. Germline values: CDR1 LNHDA, CDR2 SQIVND (reference sequence). The CDR3 DNA follows: TGTGCCAGTAGTGTACAGGTATATAGCAATCAGCCCCAGCATTTT. Translating gives CASSVQVYSNQPQHF.

This chain joins TRBV3-1 and TRBJ2-7; D remains ambiguous. The DNA end is a closer match to TRBJ2-1, so the J assignment may be wrong. The CDR3 totals 11 residues. From germline, CDR1 is LGHDT and CDR2 YNNKEL (reference sequence). This CDR3 is CASSQASEQFF. The CDR3 region has the DNA TGTGCCAGCAGCCAAGCGTCTGAGCAGTTCTTC.

This clonotype occurred a few times. The chain uses TRBV7-9 and TRBJ2-5, with D maybe TRBD2 (6 bases). V was pared by 0 bases and J by 2 bases, with 16 bases between. This CDR3 has 17 residues. The germline CDR1 and CDR2 sequences are SEHNR and FQNEAQ (reference sequence). The CDR3 protein is CASSLAGSGEPQETQYF. In DNA, the CDR3 is TGTGCCAGCAGCTTAGCCGGTTCGGGAGAACCTCAAGAGACCCAGTACTTC.

There are a few counts of this clonotype. The genes are TRBV29-1 and TRBJ2-4; D may be TRBD1 or TRBD2 (5 bases each). This CDR3 has 14 amino acids. Germline values: CDR1 SQVTM, CDR2 ANQGSEA. The V end lost 4 bases, the J end lost 15 bases, and 25 bases lay between the germline ends. The CDR3 coding sequence is TGCAGCGTTGGGGGAGACAGCGGCGGATGGGAATTGTACTTC. Translated: CSVGGDSGGWELYF.

This clonotype turned up a few times. The genes are TRBV11-2 and TRBJ2-7; weak D call: TRBD1 (6 bases). Germline assignment: CDR1 SGHAT and CDR2 FQNNGV. The CDR3 extends over 15 amino acids. The germline V and J ends were trimmed by 1 base and 2 bases, with 12 bases remaining between them. CDR3 loop: CASSLAGDGAYEQYF. In DNA, the CDR3 is TGTGCCAGCAGCTTAGCAGGGGACGGAGCCTACGAGCAGTACTTC.

For this clonotype: Possible read error: a much larger clone is one base away. This chain connects TRBV28 to TRBJ1-5, with D unclear. Germline V CDR1 and CDR2: MDHEN, SYDVKM. The CDR3 is made up of 14 amino acids. Trimming cost V 3 bases and J 2 bases, with 8 bases left between them. In DNA, the CDR3 is TGTGCCAGCAGTTTTCAGAGGGGCAATCAGCCCCAGCATTTT. Amino acid sequence: CASSFQRGNQPQHF.

CDR3 sequence: CSASPHDEQYF. CDR3 sequence (DNA): TGCAGTGCTAGTCCACACGACGAGCAGTACTTC. The V gene is TRBV20-1, the J gene TRBJ2-7; D gene uncertain. Trimming shortened V by 3 bases and J by 5 bases, and 8 bases separated the two germline ends. This CDR3 region has 11 residues. Germline V gives CDR1 DFQATT, CDR2 SNEGSKA (reference sequence).

This clonotype turned up a few times. The V call is TRBV19, the J call TRBJ2-3, with D perhaps matching TRBD1 (6 bases). V was cut by 6 bases and J by 9 bases, with 10 bases left in between. The CDR3 totals 11 residues. Germline-derived CDR1 and CDR2 are LNHDA and SQIVND (reference sequence). CDR3 coding DNA: TGTGCCAGTAGCGGACAGAGCACGCAGTATTTT. Translated: CASSGQSTQYF. Combining the CDR3 with reference TRBV19 and TRBJ2-3 gives the whole variable domain DGGITQSPKYLFRKEGQNVTLSCEQNLNHDAMYWYRQDPGQGLRLIYYSQIVNDFQKGDIAEGYSVSREKKESFPLTVTSAQKNPTAFYLCASSGQSTQYFGPGTRLTVL.

This clonotype has a handful of counts. At one of its ends the junction is not consistent with the germline gene, which may arise from a read error. V gene TRBV5-5 combines with J gene TRBJ1-5, with 7 nucleotides matching TRBD1. Per germline, CDR1 SGHKS and CDR2 YYEKEE (reference sequence). This CDR3 is built from 17 residues. CDR3 sequence reads: CTSSLEGQVPINQPQHF. CDR3 in DNA: TGTACCAGCAGCTTGGAAGGACAGGTCCCGATCAATCAGCCCCAGCATTTT.

A word on this clonotype: The CDR3 does not close with the conserved phenylalanine or tryptophan, likely indicating a read error. The gene calls are TRBV20-1 and TRBJ2-7, with 7 positions matching TRBD1. The germline V gene encodes CDR1 DFQATT and CDR2 SNEGSKA (reference sequence). This CDR3 is 15 amino acids long. V dropped 0 bases and J dropped 0; count of bases not matched to a gene: 5. This chain's CDR3 is CSARDMGQSSYEQYS. CDR3 nucleotide sequence: TGCAGTGCTAGAGATATGGGACAGTCCTCCTACGAGCAGTACTCC.

The rearrangement joins TRBV5-1 to TRBJ1-1; possibly TRBD1 for D (5 bases). The CDR3 sequence is 16 residues long. From germline, CDR1 is SGHRS and CDR2 YFSETQ. Trimming shortened V by 4 bases and J by 1 base, and 17 bases separated the two germline ends. CDR3: CASSAGDSGGNTEAFF. CDR3 sequence (DNA): TGCGCCAGCAGCGCGGGAGACAGCGGGGGGAACACTGAAGCTTTCTTT.

This clonotype was detected only a few times. The chain uses TRBV28 and TRBJ2-5; 11 nucleotides match TRBD1. Germline CDR1 and CDR2: MDHEN and SYDVKM. J was trimmed by 6 bases and V by 3 bases; bases with no gene match: 6. This CDR3 spans 15 amino acids. The CDR3 loop is CASSLRTGGTKTQYF. The CDR3 bases are TGTGCCAGCAGTTTGCGGACAGGGGGCACGAAGACCCAGTACTTC.

This clonotype was recorded a few times. The chain recombines TRBV28 with TRBJ1-5; D unclear. This CDR3 region has 15 residues. From germline, CDR1 is MDHEN and CDR2 SYDVKM. V was trimmed by 5 bases and J by 2 bases, leaving 13 bases between them. CDR3 region: CASSNIKVGNQPQHF. The CDR3 DNA reads as TGTGCCAGCAGTAATATAAAAGTGGGCAATCAGCCCCAGCATTTT.

The rearrangement uses TRBV10-3 and TRBJ2-7, with D perhaps being TRBD1 or TRBD2 (5 bases each). The V gene's germline CDR1 is ENHRY and CDR2 SYGVKD. This CDR3 is built from 11 residues. Between the trimmed V and J ends, which lost 4 bases and 5 bases, there was a span of 6 bases. The CDR3: CAISGGNEQYF. CDR3 nucleotides: TGTGCCATCAGTGGGGGGAACGAGCAGTACTTC.